One sample yielded the 14 T cell receptor beta chains listed below, sequenced in a study of neurological immune-mediated disorders (dated by TCRdb to between 2019 and 2020). The sample's time point, from its label and the paper: longitudinal time-point 3. The protocol used for the library was 5' RACE. For sequencing, an Illumina HiSeq 2500 was employed. TCRdb passed the public sequencing reads through fastp at Q25 and MiXCR, retaining productive beta sequences. Entries that share a CDR3 protein sequence are merged under the most common genes and DNA. This sample gives roughly 100,000 distinct CDR3 sequences in total; 9.5% to 14% of them show up just once. The ten largest clones add up to about 3.1% of the sample. Source material: PBMCs. The receptors derive from a female donor with HTLV-1-associated myelopathy (HAM/TSP).

This clonotype was seen a few times. The chain employs TRBV5-5 and TRBJ2-7, with 7 nucleotides matching TRBD2. The CDR3 runs to 14 residues. Germline loops: CDR1 SGHKS, CDR2 YYEKEE (reference sequence). The ends lost 0 bases at V and 3 bases at J; junction bases unmatched: 3. The CDR3 spells CASSLDPGGYEQYF. CDR3 nucleotides: TGTGCCAGCAGCTTGGACCCGGGGGGCTACGAGCAGTACTTC.

This chain connects TRBV20-1 to TRBJ2-7; TRBD1 matches 8 bases. The CDR3 is 15 residues long. Germline loops: CDR1 DFQATT, CDR2 SNEGSKA (reference sequence). After removal of 3 bases from V and 4 bases from J, the junction contained 11 bases not matched to a gene. CDR3 amino acids: CSASISTGVSYEQYF. CDR3 in DNA: TGCAGTGCTAGTATCTCGACAGGGGTTTCGTACGAGCAGTACTTC.

This clonotype appeared a few times. The genes are TRBV27 and TRBJ2-7; TRBD1 matches 8 bases. Germline V gene sequence: CDR1 MNHEY, CDR2 SMNVEV (reference sequence). The ends lost 5 bases at V and 6 bases at J; junction bases unmatched: 12. The CDR3 covers 15 residues. The DNA of the CDR3 is TGTGCCAGCAGTGGAGGGTCGACAGGGGCCGGCGAGCAGTACTTC. Translated: CASSGGSTGAGEQYF.

This clonotype was seen many times. This chain uses TRBV20-1 with TRBJ2-1, with 7 nucleotides matching TRBD1. V shed 6 bases and J 7 bases; nucleotides not matched to a gene: 6. This CDR3 comprises 12 residues. Germline assignment: CDR1 DFQATT and CDR2 SNEGSKA (reference sequence). CDR3 bases: TGCAGTGCCAAATTACAGGGGAATGAGCAGTTCTTC. Its protein product is CSAKLQGNEQFF.

This clonotype was seen at least ten times. The chain combines TRBV20-1 with TRBJ2-1; 11 nucleotides agree with TRBD2. The CDR3 loop spans 16 amino acids. The V segment lost 6 bases and the J segment 4 bases; nucleotides outside the gene matches: 11. Germline V gene data show CDR1 as DFQATT and CDR2 as SNEGSKA (reference sequence). The CDR3 region is CSASTWGLADYNEQFF. CDR3 nucleotides: TGCAGTGCGAGCACATGGGGACTAGCGGATTACAATGAGCAGTTCTTC.

This clonotype was recorded at least ten times. The chain joins TRBV24-1 to TRBJ2-3, with unresolved D. The germline V gene encodes CDR1 KGHDR and CDR2 SFDVKD. The CDR3 sequence is 15 residues long. V was shortened by 7 bases and J by 0 bases, with 13 bases between the two germline ends. Here the CDR3 reads CATRSTSSSTDTQYF. Written as DNA, the CDR3 is TGTGCCACCAGGTCTACATCATCTAGCACAGATACGCAGTATTTT.

The sample holds many counts of this clonotype. This chain links TRBV20-1 with TRBJ2-3; 10 bases agree with TRBD2. V gave up 5 bases and J gave up 2 bases; unmatched junction bases: 7. Germline loops: CDR1 DFQATT, CDR2 SNEGSKA (reference sequence). The CDR3 is 15 residues long. The CDR3, as DNA: TGCAGTGCTGGGGGTAGCGGGGGGTTCACAGATACGCAGTATTTT. Amino acids: CSAGGSGGFTDTQYF.

The chain employs TRBV19 and TRBJ2-1; D possibly uses TRBD1 or TRBD2 (5 bases each). Trimming removed 7 bases at V and 0 bases at J, with 16 bases between. This CDR3 region has 16 residues. The germline V gene has CDR1 LNHDA and CDR2 SQIVND (reference sequence). CDR3 in amino acids: CASNTPAGSSYNEQFF. The CDR3 nucleotides are TGTGCCAGTAATACTCCTGCAGGGAGCTCCTACAATGAGCAGTTCTTC.

This clonotype occurred many times. This chain joins TRBV4-2 and TRBJ2-5; 13 bases agree with TRBD2. J lost 4 bases, V lost 0 bases, and 5 bases had no gene match. This CDR3 spans 17 amino acids. Germline V CDR1 and CDR2: LGHNA, YNFKEQ. The chain's CDR3 is CASSQDTSGGVLETQYF. The DNA for the CDR3 is TGTGCCAGCAGCCAAGATACTAGCGGGGGGGTCTTAGAGACCCAGTACTTC.

CDR3 loop: CASSLDRGLGELFF. The CDR3 DNA is TGTGCCAGCAGCTTAGACAGGGGCCTCGGGGAGCTGTTTTTT. The J gene is TRBJ2-2, the V gene TRBV7-8; 7 nucleotides align to TRBD1. The germline V gene has CDR1 SGHVS and CDR2 FQNEAQ. The junction had 3 bases not matched to a gene; V was cut back by 1 base and J by 7 bases. The CDR3 has 14 amino acids.

This clonotype occurred a few times. The chain couples TRBV7-3 to TRBJ1-1; 11 bases agree with TRBD1. Trimming removed 0 bases from V and 9 bases from J; junction bases left unmatched: 3. CDR1 SGHTA and CDR2 FQGTGA come from the germline V gene. The CDR3 extends over 14 amino acids. Written as DNA, the CDR3 is TGTGCCAGCAGCTTAACTGGGACAGGGGGGAAAGCTTTCTTT. Amino acids: CASSLTGTGGKAFF.

Sample share makes this clonotype medium-sized (0.01 to 0.1%). The CDR3 DNA reads as TGCGCCAGCAGCTTGGGTACGGGGAGGACCTCTGGGGCCAACGTCCTGACTTTC. Its protein product is CASSLGTGRTSGANVLTF. V gene TRBV5-1 combines with J gene TRBJ2-6; perhaps TRBD2 as D (6 bases). CDR3 length equals 18 residues. Germline loops: CDR1 SGHRS, CDR2 YFSETQ. The V gene lost 0 bases and the J gene lost 0 bases, with 13 bases spanning the gap.

At least ten counts were recorded for this clonotype. V is TRBV7-3 and J is TRBJ2-2; TRBD1 matches at 8 bases. After removal of 3 bases from V and 7 bases from J, the junction contained 4 bases not matched to a gene. This CDR3 comprises 14 residues. The germline V gene encodes CDR1 SGHTA and CDR2 FQGTGA. DNA of the CDR3: TGTGCCAGCAGCTTGGACAGGGCGGGCGGGGAGCTGTTTTTT. Translated, it gives CASSLDRAGGELFF.

This clonotype came up many times. This sequence joins TRBV20-1 and TRBJ2-3; 8 nucleotides agree with TRBD1. CDR3 length: 16 amino acids. J lost 3 bases, V lost 4 bases, and 12 bases had no gene match. CDR1 and CDR2 from the germline V gene are DFQATT and SNEGSKA (reference sequence). The CDR3, as DNA: TGCAGTGCTATAAAAAGAGGACAGGGTCGGACAGATACGCAGTATTTT. It translates to CSAIKRGQGRTDTQYF.